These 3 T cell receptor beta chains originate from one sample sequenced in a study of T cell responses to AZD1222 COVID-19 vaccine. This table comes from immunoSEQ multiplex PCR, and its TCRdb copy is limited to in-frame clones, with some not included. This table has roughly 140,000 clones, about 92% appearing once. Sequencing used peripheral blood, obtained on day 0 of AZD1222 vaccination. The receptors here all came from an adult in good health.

The DNA for the CDR3 is TGCGCCAGCAGCCGAGCCCCTACAGGGGGATCTAATGAAAAACTGTTTTTT. It encodes CASSRAPTGGSNEKLFF. V is TRBV4-1 and J is TRBJ1-4; 8 bases line up with TRBD1. This CDR3 spans 17 amino acids. The junction had 10 bases not matched to a gene; V was cut back by 4 bases and J by 3 bases. The germline V gene has CDR1 MGHRA and CDR2 YSYEKL.

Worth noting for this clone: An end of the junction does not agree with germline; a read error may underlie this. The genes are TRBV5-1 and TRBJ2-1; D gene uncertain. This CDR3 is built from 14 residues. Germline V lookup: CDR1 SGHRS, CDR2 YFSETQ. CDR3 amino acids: CASSLEGSDNEQFF. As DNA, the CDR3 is TGCGCCAGCAGCTTGGAGGGCTCCGACAATGAGCAGTTCTTC.

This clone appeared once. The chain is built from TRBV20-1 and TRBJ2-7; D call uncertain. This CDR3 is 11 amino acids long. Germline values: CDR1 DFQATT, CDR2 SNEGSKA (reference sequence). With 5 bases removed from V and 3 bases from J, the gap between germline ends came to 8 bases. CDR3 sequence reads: CSASQDYEQYF. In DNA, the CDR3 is TGCAGTGCTTCTCAGGACTACGAGCAGTACTTC.